This paragraph covers one TCR beta chain sequence. The antigen is undetermined. These data originate in a study of cytomegalovirus exposure and HLA in healthy donors. The study's findings and limits: According to reports, the classifier identified cytomegalovirus status with high specificity and sensitivity.

The PCR ran on 60 Vbeta and 13 Jbeta primers. Profiled with immunoSEQ multiplex PCR; TCRdb holds only in-frame clones, not every one. The sample lists about 200,000 clones, 82% occurring once. Healthy individuals who donated bone marrow served as the donors. When sampled, the donors appeared nominally healthy, though they likely had unrecorded immune exposures. Germline assignment: CDR1 MDHEN and CDR2 SYDVKM. The CDR3 consists of 14 residues. V lost 5 bases and J lost 5, with 15 bases in between. The specimen sequenced was PBMCs. The chain employs TRBV28 and TRBJ1-1; TRBD1 is a possible D gene (6 bases). The TCR was taken from a woman in her forties or fifties in good health and CMV-seropositive. In DNA, the CDR3 is TGTGCCAGCAGTCCGATGGGGACATTAACTGAAGCTTTCTTT. Translated: CASSPMGTLTEAFF. The whole variable domain, filled in from reference TRBV28 and TRBJ1-1, reads DVKVTQSSRYLVKRTGEKVFLECVQDMDHENMFWYRQDPGLGLRLIYFSYDVKMKEKGDIPEGYSVSREKKERFSLILESASTNQTSMYLCASSPMGTLTEAFFGQGTRLTVV.